This TCR beta chain was sequenced for a study of cytomegalovirus exposure and HLA in healthy donors. Study-level background: Prior work identified roughly 120 million unique TCR beta sequences in around 170 million T cells. Membership in the Caucasian-associated ancestry cluster was found for around 81% of roughly 400 genotyped donors.

The PCR employed 60 Vbeta primers together with 13 Jbeta primers. In the source study's methods: As a later analysis found, there were 70 million to 80 million unique TCR beta chains, of which roughly 11 million were shared. TCRdb's table, derived via immunoSEQ multiplex PCR, lists solely in-frame clones and lacks some. V, J and clone size derive from that table, while D and trimming were established from the DNA sequence. Its clone listing holds about 41,000 clones. In germline, CDR1 is MNHEY, CDR2 SVGAGI. V gave up 3 bases and J gave up 0 bases, with 9 bases separating them. The CDR3 is made up of 15 amino acids. Study observations and caveats: Per a prior analysis, the majority of TCR beta V segments were productive roughly 87% or roughly 30% of the time.

Remarks on this clone: Its antigen is currently unknown.

Specimen: PBMCs. The chain joins TRBV6-5 to TRBJ2-1, with D possibly TRBD2 on 5 matching bases. The clonotype comes from a man aged 30 to 45 in good health and CMV-seronegative. The CDR3 region is CASSYVGSSYNEQFF. DNA for the CDR3: TGTGCCAGCAGTTATGTAGGGAGCTCCTACAATGAGCAGTTCTTC.